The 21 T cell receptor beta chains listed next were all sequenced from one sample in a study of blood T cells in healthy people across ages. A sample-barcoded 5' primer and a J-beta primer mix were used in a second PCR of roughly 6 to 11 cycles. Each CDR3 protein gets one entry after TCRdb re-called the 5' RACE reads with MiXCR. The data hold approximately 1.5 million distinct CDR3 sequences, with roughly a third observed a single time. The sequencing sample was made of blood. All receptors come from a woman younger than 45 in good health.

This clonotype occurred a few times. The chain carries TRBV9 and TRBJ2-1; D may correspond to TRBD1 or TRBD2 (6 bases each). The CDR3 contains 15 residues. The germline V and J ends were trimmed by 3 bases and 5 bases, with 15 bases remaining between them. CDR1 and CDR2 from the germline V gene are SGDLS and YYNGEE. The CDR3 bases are TGTGCCAGCAGCGCGACAGGCAGGGAGGACAATGAGCAGTTCTTC. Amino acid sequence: CASSATGREDNEQFF.

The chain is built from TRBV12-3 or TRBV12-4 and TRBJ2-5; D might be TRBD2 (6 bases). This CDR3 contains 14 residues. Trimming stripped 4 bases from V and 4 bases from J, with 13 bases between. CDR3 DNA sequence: TGTGCCAGCAGTTGCGCCGGGACTGGAGAGACCCAGTACTTC. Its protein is CASSCAGTGETQYF.

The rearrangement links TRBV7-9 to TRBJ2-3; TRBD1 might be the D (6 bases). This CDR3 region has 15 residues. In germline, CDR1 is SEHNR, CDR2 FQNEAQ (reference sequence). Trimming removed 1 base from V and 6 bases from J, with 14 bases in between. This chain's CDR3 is CASSLEAGDVDTQYF. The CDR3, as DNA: TGTGCCAGCAGCTTAGAGGCAGGGGACGTTGATACGCAGTATTTT.

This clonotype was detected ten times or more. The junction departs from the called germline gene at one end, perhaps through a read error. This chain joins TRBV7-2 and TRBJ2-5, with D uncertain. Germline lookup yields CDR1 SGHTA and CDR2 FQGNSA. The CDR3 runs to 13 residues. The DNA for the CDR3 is TGTGCCAGCAGTTTAGTGAGAGAAGAGACCCAGTACTTC. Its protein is CASSLVREETQYF.

The chain's CDR3 is CASSSSIVGQGSNNEQFF. The CDR3 DNA reads as TGTGCCAGCAGCTCATCGATTGTGGGACAGGGATCGAACAATGAGCAGTTCTTC. The chain has TRBV7-6 and TRBJ2-1; 9 nucleotides line up with TRBD1. The CDR3 loop spans 18 amino acids. V shed 4 bases and J 5 bases; nucleotides not matched to a gene: 15. Looked up from germline, CDR1 is SGHVS and CDR2 is FNYEAQ.

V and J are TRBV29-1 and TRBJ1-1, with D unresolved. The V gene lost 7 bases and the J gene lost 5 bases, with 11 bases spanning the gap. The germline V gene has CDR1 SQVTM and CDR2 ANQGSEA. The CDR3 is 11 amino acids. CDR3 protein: CSALLGTEAFF. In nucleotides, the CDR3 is TGCAGCGCCCTCCTGGGGACTGAAGCTTTCTTT.

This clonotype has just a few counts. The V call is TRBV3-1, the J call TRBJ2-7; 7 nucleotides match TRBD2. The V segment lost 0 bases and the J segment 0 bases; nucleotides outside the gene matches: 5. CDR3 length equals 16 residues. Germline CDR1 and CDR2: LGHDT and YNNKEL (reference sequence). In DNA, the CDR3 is TGTGCCAGCAGCCAAGATCCGGGGGGTGCCTCCTACGAGCAGTACTTC. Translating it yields CASSQDPGGASYEQYF.

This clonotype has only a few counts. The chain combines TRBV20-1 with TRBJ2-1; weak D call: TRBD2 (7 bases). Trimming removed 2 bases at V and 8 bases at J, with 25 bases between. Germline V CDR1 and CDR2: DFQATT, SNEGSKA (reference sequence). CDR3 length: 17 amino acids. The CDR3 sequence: CSARSGVGEGFIYEQFF. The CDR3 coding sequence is TGCAGTGCTAGATCAGGGGTGGGGGAGGGGTTTATATATGAGCAGTTCTTC.

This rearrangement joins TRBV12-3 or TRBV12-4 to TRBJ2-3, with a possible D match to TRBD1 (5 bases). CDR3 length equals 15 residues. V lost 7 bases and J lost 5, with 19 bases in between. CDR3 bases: TGTGCCAGCAACCCGCAGGGCGGAACGGGAGATACGCAGTATTTT. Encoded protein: CASNPQGGTGDTQYF.

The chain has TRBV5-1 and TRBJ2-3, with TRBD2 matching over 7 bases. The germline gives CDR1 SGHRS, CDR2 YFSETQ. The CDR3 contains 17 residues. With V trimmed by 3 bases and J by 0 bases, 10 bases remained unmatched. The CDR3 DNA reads TGCGCCAGCAGCTGGCCCCAGGTAGCGGGCAGCACAGATACGCAGTATTTT. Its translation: CASSWPQVAGSTDTQYF. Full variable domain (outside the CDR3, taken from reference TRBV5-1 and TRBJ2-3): KAGVTQTPRYLIKTRGQQVTLSCSPISGHRSVSWYQQTPGQGLQFLFEYFSETQRNKGNFPGRFSGRQFSNSRSEMNVSTLELGDSALYLCASSWPQVAGSTDTQYFGPGTRLTVL.

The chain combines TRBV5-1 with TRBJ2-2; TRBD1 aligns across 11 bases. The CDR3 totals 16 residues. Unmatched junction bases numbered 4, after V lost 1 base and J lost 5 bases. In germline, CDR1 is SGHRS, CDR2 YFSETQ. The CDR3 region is CASSLSGQGVTGELFF. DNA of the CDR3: TGCGCCAGCAGCTTGTCGGGACAGGGGGTGACCGGGGAGCTGTTTTTT.

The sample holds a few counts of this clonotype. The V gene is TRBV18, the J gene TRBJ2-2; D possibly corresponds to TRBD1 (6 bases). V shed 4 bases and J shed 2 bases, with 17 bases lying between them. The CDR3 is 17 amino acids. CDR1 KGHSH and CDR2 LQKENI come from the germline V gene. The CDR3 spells CASSRQFRTVNTGELFF. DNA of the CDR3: TGTGCCAGCTCACGTCAATTCAGGACAGTCAACACCGGGGAGCTGTTTTTT.

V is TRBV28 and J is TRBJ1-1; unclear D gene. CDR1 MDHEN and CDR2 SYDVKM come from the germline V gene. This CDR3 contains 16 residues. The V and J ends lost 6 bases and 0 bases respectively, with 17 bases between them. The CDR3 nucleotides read TGTGCCAGCAGACTCGTCCAGCGGAGAGTGAACACTGAAGCTTTCTTT. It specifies CASRLVQRRVNTEAFF. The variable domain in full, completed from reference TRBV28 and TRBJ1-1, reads DVKVTQSSRYLVKRTGEKVFLECVQDMDHENMFWYRQDPGLGLRLIYFSYDVKMKEKGDIPEGYSVSREKKERFSLILESASTNQTSMYLCASRLVQRRVNTEAFFGQGTRLTVV.

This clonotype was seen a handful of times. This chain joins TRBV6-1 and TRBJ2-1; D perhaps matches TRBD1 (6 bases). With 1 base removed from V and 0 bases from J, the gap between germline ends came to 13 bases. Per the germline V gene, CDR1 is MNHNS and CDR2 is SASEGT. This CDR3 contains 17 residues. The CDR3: CASSEGGGHSSYNEQFF. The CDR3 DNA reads TGTGCCAGCAGTGAAGGAGGGGGACACAGCTCCTACAATGAGCAGTTCTTC.

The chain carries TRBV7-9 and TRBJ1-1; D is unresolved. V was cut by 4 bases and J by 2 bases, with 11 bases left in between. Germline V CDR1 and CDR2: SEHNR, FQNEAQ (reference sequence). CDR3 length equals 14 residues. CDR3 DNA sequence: TGTGCCAGCAGCTCCGTTGGGATCAACACTGAAGCTTTCTTT. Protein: CASSSVGINTEAFF.

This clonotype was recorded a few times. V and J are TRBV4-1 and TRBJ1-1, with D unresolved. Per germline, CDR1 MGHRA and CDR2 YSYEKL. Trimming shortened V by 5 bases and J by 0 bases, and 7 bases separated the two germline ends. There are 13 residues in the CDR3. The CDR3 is CASSYYLNTEAFF. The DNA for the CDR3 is TGCGCCAGCAGCTATTATTTGAACACTGAAGCTTTCTTT.

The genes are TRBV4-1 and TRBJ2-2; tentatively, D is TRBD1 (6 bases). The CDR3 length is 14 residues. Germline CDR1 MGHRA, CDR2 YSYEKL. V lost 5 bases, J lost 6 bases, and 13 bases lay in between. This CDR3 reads CASSKGQSSGELFF. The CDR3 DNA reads TGCGCCAGCAGCAAAGGACAGTCGTCCGGGGAGCTGTTTTTT.

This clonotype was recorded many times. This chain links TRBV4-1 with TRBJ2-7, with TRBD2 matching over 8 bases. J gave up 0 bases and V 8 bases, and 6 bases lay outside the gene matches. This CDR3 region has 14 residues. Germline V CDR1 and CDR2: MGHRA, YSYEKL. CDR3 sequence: CASGSAGGSYEQYF. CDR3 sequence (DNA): TGCGCCAGCGGGTCGGCGGGGGGCTCCTACGAGCAGTACTTC.

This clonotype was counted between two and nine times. The CDR3 reads CASSVEGGTYNEQYF. DNA for the CDR3: TGTGCCAGCAGCGTAGAGGGGGGCACCTACAATGAGCAGTACTTC. This chain connects TRBV9 to TRBJ2-5; D might be TRBD1 or TRBD2, each matching 6 bases. The CDR3 runs to 15 residues. Germline CDR1 SGDLS, CDR2 YYNGEE. V was shortened by 0 bases and J by 11 bases, with 20 bases between the two germline ends.

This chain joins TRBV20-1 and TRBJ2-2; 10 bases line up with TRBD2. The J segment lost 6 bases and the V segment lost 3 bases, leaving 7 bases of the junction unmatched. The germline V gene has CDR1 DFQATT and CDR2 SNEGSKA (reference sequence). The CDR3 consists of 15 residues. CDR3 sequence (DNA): TGCAGTGCTAGGCCGAGCGGGGGGGCTCCCGGGGAGCTGTTTTTT. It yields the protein CSARPSGGAPGELFF.

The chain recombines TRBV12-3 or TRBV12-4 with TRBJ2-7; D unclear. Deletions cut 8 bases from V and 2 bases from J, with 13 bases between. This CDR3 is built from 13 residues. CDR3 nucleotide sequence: TGTGCCAGCCGCCAACCCCAGGCCTACGAGCAGTACTTC. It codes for CASRQPQAYEQYF.